This TCR beta chain is drawn from a study of blood T cell repertoires in COVID-19. Produced via immunoSEQ multiplex PCR; TCRdb's table is partial and in-frame only. Of roughly 380,000 clones in the sample, more than 75% are singletons; the top ten hold approximately 1.3%. Germline V gene sequence: CDR1 LNHNV, CDR2 YYDKDF (reference sequence). The CDR3 covers 15 residues. Deletions cut 8 bases from V and 0 bases from J, with 11 bases between. The sample consisted of PBMCs or T cells enriched from blood (not recorded which). The TCR was taken from a man in his thirties or forties who had recovered from COVID-19. The chain uses TRBV15 and TRBJ1-6; D not resolved. As DNA, the CDR3 is TGTGCCACCTCAGAGGTGAGCTCCTATAATTCACCCCTCCACTTT. This gives the protein CATSEVSSYNSPLHF.